This T cell receptor (beta chain) was sequenced during a study of cytomegalovirus exposure and HLA in healthy donors. PCR involved 60 Vbeta and 13 Jbeta primers. Libraries were prepared by immunoSEQ multiplex PCR; TCRdb keeps only in-frame clonotypes and omits some of them. The data contain about 140,000 clones, approximately 82% of them singletons. The CDR3 runs to 16 residues. Trimming pared 5 bases from V and 3 bases from J, leaving 17 bases between. The V gene's germline CDR1 is SGHTA and CDR2 FQGNSA. The TCR originated in a man aged 25 to 45 in good health and CMV-seropositive. The chain links TRBV7-2 to TRBJ1-5; D may be TRBD1 (6 bases). The sample comprised PBMCs. In nucleotides, the CDR3 is TGTGCCAGCAGCCCGTTACAGGGTGGGAACAATCAGCCCCAGCATTTT. This translates into CASSPLQGGNNQPQHF.